This section outlines one TCR beta chain sequence together with its context. These data originate in a study of blood T cell repertoires in COVID-19. V lost 6 bases to trimming and J lost 1 base, with 12 bases between them. The CDR3 runs to 14 residues. The germline V gene has CDR1 MNHEY and CDR2 SMNVEV (reference sequence). Authors' analysis steps: Reference gene primer amplification gave estimated nucleated cell counts. Clones were sequenced by immunoSEQ multiplex PCR, and TCRdb holds only the in-frame ones, with some missing. That table furnishes V, J and clone size, whereas the DNA furnished D and trimming. The sample consists of just over 250,000 clones, roughly 80% of them appearing once. Recruitment covered about two dozen US areas and drew participants whose ages spanned about 18 to 90 years.

The V and J genes are TRBV27 and TRBJ1-1; no firm D call. The TCR was taken from a man younger than 40 with acute COVID-19. Material for sequencing was PBMCs or T cells enriched from blood (not recorded which). The CDR3 coding sequence is TGTGCCAGCAGGAAACTGCAAGAGAACACTGAAGCTTTCTTT. This codes for CASRKLQENTEAFF.